The clone carrying this T cell receptor beta chain was seen a single time. Its antigen is currently unknown. Healthy people donating bone marrow made up the donors. CDR1 is KGHSH, CDR2 LQKENI, per germline. The CDR3 contains 15 residues. V lost 6 bases to trimming and J lost 2 bases, with 15 bases between them. The PCR employed 60 Vbeta primers together with 13 Jbeta primers. The protocol was immunoSEQ multiplex PCR, while the TCRdb copy is restricted to in-frame clones and leaves out a portion. The table shows 240,000 or so clones, with about 80% occurring only once. These data come from a study of cytomegalovirus exposure and HLA in healthy donors. Study findings and constraints: In most subjects, TCR beta sequences reportedly gave accurate predictions of HLA-A and HLA-B alleles. Overall, approximately 150 TCR beta chains were annotated as cytomegalovirus-associated.

The J gene is TRBJ2-3, the V gene TRBV18, with unresolved D. The sequencing input was PBMCs. The source is a woman between 55 and 75 years old in good health and CMV-seropositive. DNA for the CDR3: TGTGCCAGCTCCCTGGGCCCACTTCTCACAGATACGCAGTATTTT. Its protein product is CASSLGPLLTDTQYF.